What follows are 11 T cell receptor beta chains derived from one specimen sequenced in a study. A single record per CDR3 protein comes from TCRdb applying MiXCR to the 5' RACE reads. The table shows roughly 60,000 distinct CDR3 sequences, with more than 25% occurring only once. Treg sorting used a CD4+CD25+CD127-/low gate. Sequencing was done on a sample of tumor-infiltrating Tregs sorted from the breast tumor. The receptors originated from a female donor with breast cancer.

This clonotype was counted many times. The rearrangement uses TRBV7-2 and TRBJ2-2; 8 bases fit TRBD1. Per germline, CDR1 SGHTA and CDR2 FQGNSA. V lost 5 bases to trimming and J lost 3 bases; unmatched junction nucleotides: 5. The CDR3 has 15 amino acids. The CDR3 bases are TGTGCCAGCAGCCGGGACAGGACGGACACCGGGGAGCTGTTTTTT. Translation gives CASSRDRTDTGELFF.

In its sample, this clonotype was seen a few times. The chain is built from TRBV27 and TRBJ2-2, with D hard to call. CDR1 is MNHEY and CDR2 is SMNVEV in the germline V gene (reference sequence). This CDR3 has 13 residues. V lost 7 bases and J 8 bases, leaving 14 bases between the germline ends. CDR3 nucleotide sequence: TGTGCCAGCACCTTTGGATGGGGAGGGGAGCTGTTTTTT. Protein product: CASTFGWGGELFF.

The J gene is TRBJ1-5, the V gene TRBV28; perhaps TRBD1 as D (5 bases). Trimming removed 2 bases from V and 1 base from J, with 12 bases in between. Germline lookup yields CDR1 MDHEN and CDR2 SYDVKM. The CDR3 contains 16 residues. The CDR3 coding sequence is TGTGCCAGCAGTTTAATCACAGGTCAGAGCAATCAGCCCCAGCATTTT. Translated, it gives CASSLITGQSNQPQHF. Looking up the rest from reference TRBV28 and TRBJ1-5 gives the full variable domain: DVKVTQSSRYLVKRTGEKVFLECVQDMDHENMFWYRQDPGLGLRLIYFSYDVKMKEKGDIPEGYSVSREKKERFSLILESASTNQTSMYLCASSLITGQSNQPQHFGDGTRLSIL.

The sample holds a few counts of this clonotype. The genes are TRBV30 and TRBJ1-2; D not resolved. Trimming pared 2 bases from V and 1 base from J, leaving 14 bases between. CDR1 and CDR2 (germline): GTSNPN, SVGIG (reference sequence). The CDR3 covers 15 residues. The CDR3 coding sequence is TGTGCCTGGAGTCCCAAGACACCAAGTAACTATGGCTACACCTTC. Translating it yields CAWSPKTPSNYGYTF.

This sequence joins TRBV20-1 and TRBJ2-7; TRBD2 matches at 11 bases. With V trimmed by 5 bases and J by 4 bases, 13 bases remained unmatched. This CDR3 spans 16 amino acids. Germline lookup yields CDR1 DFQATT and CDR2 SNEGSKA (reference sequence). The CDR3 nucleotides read TGCAGTGCTCTTTCAACCGCTAGCGGGAGGAGGTACGAGCAGTACTTC. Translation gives CSALSTASGRRYEQYF.

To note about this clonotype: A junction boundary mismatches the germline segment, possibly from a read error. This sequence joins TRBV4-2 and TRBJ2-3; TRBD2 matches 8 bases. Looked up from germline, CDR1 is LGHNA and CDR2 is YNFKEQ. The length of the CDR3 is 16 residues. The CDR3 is CASSQAPAGDTDTQYF. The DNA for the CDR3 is TGTGCCAGCAGCCAAGCCCCAGCGGGGGACACAGATACGCAGTACTTT.

CDR3 coding DNA: TGTGCCAGCAGTGACTTCCACAGGGGCGGCACAGATACGCAGTATTTT. This codes for CASSDFHRGGTDTQYF. The V call is TRBV6-4, the J call TRBJ2-3; TRBD1 matches at 7 bases. The CDR3 is made up of 16 amino acids. Per the germline V gene, CDR1 is MRHNA and CDR2 is SNTAGT. Trimming removed 1 base from V and 1 base from J; junction bases left unmatched: 5.

The CDR3 reads CSASLGQEVWYGYTF. The CDR3 DNA follows: TGCAGTGCTAGTCTCGGACAGGAGGTTTGGTATGGCTACACCTTC. The rearrangement links TRBV20-1 to TRBJ1-2, with 7 bases lining up with TRBD1. V shed 3 bases, J shed 5 bases, and the junction held 12 bases outside the gene matches. Germline V gene sequence: CDR1 DFQATT, CDR2 SNEGSKA (reference sequence). The CDR3 is made up of 15 amino acids.

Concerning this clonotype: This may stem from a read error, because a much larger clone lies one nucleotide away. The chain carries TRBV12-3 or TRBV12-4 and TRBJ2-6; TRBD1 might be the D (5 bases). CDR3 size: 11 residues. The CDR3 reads CAGSDSNVLTF. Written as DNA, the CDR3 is TGTGCCGGCAGCGACAGCAACGTCCTGACTTTC.

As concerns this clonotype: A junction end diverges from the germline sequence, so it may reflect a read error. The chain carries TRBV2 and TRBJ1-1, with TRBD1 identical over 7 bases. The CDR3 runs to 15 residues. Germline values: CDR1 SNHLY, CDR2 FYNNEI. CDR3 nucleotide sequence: TGTGCCGGCAGTGAACAGGGGACTCATAGCACTGAAGCTTTCTTT. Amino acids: CAGSEQGTHSTEAFF.

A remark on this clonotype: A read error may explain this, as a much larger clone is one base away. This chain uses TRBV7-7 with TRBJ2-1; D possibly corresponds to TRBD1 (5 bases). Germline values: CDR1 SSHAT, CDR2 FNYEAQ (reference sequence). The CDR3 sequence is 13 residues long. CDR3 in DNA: TGTGCTAGCAGCCCGGACACTGTCCTCCCAGTTTTCTTC. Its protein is CASSPDTVLPVFF.